The 23 T cell receptor beta chains listed next were all sequenced from one sample in a study of siplizumab effects on memory and regulatory T cells. Method: immunoSEQ multiplex PCR; TCRdb's copy keeps in-frame clones and lacks some. The data hold some 96,000 clones, with about 91% observed a single time. The sample consisted of CD4+ T cells sorted from blood. These receptor sequences come from a human donor in good health.

This clone occurred once. The CDR3 protein is CAISESQGNYGYTF. For the CDR3, the DNA is TGTGCCATCAGTGAGTCGCAGGGGAACTATGGCTACACCTTC. J is TRBJ1-2 and V is TRBV10-3; maybe TRBD1 (6 bases). Germline V gene lookup returns CDR1 ENHRY and CDR2 SYGVKD. This CDR3 region has 14 residues. V dropped 0 bases and J dropped 2 bases, with 7 bases sitting between them.

The CDR3 coding sequence is TGCGCCAGCAGCCAAGGGGGGGGCAGAGGAGATTACGAGCAGTACTTC. It codes for CASSQGGGRGDYEQYF. This chain uses TRBV4-1 with TRBJ2-7, with D possibly matching TRBD2 (7 bases). Trimming took off 1 base at V and 4 bases at J, with 17 bases between the two ends. The CDR3 covers 16 residues. CDR1 MGHRA and CDR2 YSYEKL come from the germline V gene.

This chain links TRBV7-2 with TRBJ2-3; 7 bases map to TRBD2. Trimming cost V 2 bases and J 2 bases; bases outside gene matches: 4. The CDR3 has 15 amino acids. Germline V lookup: CDR1 SGHTA, CDR2 FQGNSA. CDR3 sequence (DNA): TGTGCCAGCAGCTTAAACGGGGGGAACACAGATACGCAGTATTTT. Protein sequence: CASSLNGGNTDTQYF.

This chain links TRBV28 with TRBJ1-3; D not resolved. The CDR3 runs 16 residues. Looked up from germline, CDR1 is MDHEN and CDR2 is SYDVKM. V dropped 6 bases and J dropped 0 bases, with 15 bases sitting between them. The CDR3 loop reads CASSSPPGFSGNTIYF. CDR3 sequence (DNA): TGTGCCAGCAGCTCCCCCCCGGGCTTCTCTGGAAACACCATATATTTT.

The chain employs TRBV3-1 (or the pseudogene TRBV3-2) and TRBJ2-7; no definite D call. This CDR3 region has 9 residues. Germline values: CDR1 LGHDT, CDR2 YNNKEL (reference sequence). V lost 7 bases to trimming and J lost 7 bases, with 5 bases between them. The CDR3 sequence is CASMREQYF. The CDR3 coding sequence is TGTGCCAGCATGAGGGAGCAGTACTTC.

This clone came up a few times. This same CDR3 is encoded by further DNA sequences in the sample. DNA of the CDR3: TGCGCCAGCAGCCAAGATTGGGGCGGGGGGGCAAACATTCAGTACTTC. Translating it yields CASSQDWGGGANIQYF. V usage is TRBV4-1 and J usage is TRBJ2-4; the match to TRBD2 covers 9 bases. CDR1 MGHRA and CDR2 YSYEKL come from the germline V gene. The CDR3 consists of 16 residues. With 0 bases clipped from V and 6 bases from J, the junction kept 6 bases outside the gene matches.

J is TRBJ1-2 and V is TRBV25-1; D is uncertain. The CDR3 has 15 residues. Per the germline V gene, CDR1 is MGHDK and CDR2 is SYGVNS. V lost 4 bases to trimming and J lost 3 bases, with 15 bases between them. CDR3 in amino acids: CASSGTTLSHYGYTF. In DNA, the CDR3 is TGTGCCAGCAGTGGGACGACACTCTCCCACTATGGCTACACCTTC.

This chain links TRBV18 with TRBJ1-1, with D possibly TRBD1 on 6 matching bases. Germline lookup yields CDR1 KGHSH and CDR2 LQKENI. This CDR3 is built from 16 residues. The V and J ends lost 2 bases and 7 bases respectively, with 20 bases between them. The CDR3 DNA reads as TGTGCCAGCTCACCATTTCTGGACAGTCCCCAGCTTGAAGCTTTCTTT. This translates into CASSPFLDSPQLEAFF.

This clone came up once. This chain connects TRBV7-3 to TRBJ2-1; 15 bases map to TRBD2. The CDR3 has 16 amino acids. The V segment lost 5 bases and the J segment 9 bases; nucleotides outside the gene matches: 8. Germline V gene data show CDR1 as SGHTA and CDR2 as FQGTGA. CDR3 region: CASSPRTSGGVSEQFF. The CDR3 region has the DNA TGTGCCAGCAGCCCCCGGACTAGCGGGGGGGTAAGTGAGCAGTTCTTC.

The V and J genes are TRBV10-2 and TRBJ2-7; D might be TRBD2 (5 bases). V was cut by 6 bases and J by 4 bases, with 16 bases left in between. The germline V gene encodes CDR1 WSHSY and CDR2 SAAADI. This CDR3 region has 14 residues. CDR3 region: CASRLALSGYEQYF. Here the CDR3 DNA reads TGCGCCAGCAGACTCGCCCTTTCGGGGTACGAGCAGTACTTC.

This chain connects TRBV19 to TRBJ2-3; 7 bases match TRBD2. The V segment lost 3 bases and the J segment 2 bases; nucleotides outside the gene matches: 5. Germline CDR1 reads LNHDA; CDR2 reads SQIVND (reference sequence). The length of the CDR3 is 15 residues. CDR3: CASSMGRGYTDTQYF. Here the CDR3 DNA reads TGTGCCAGTAGTATGGGGCGGGGGTACACAGATACGCAGTATTTT. Using reference TRBV19 and TRBJ2-3 for the parts outside the CDR3, the full variable domain is DGGITQSPKYLFRKEGQNVTLSCEQNLNHDAMYWYRQDPGQGLRLIYYSQIVNDFQKGDIAEGYSVSREKKESFPLTVTSAQKNPTAFYLCASSMGRGYTDTQYFGPGTRLTVL.

V is TRBV6-5 and J is TRBJ1-3; D is unresolved. V was shortened by 6 bases and J by 0 bases, with 12 bases between the two germline ends. Looked up from germline, CDR1 is MNHEY and CDR2 is SVGAGI. The CDR3 consists of 15 residues. The CDR3 region is CASSDGPNSGNTIYF. The CDR3, as DNA: TGTGCCAGCAGCGACGGACCCAACTCTGGAAACACCATATATTTT.

The chain carries TRBV4-3 and TRBJ2-2; 11 bases are a match to TRBD1. The J segment lost 7 bases and the V segment lost 4 bases, leaving 5 bases of the junction unmatched. The CDR3 totals 15 residues. Germline V gives CDR1 LGHNA, CDR2 YSLEER. The CDR3 here is CASSPGQGASGELFF. The CDR3 region has the DNA TGCGCCAGCAGCCCCGGACAGGGGGCCAGCGGGGAGCTGTTTTTT.

V usage is TRBV5-1 and J usage is TRBJ1-2; the D gene is possibly TRBD1 (5 bases). Germline values: CDR1 SGHRS, CDR2 YFSETQ. The germline V and J ends were trimmed by 4 bases and 8 bases, with 21 bases remaining between them. The CDR3 runs to 15 residues. CDR3 DNA: TGCGCCAGCAGCCCCAACTCGGGGGGGGTCGGAGGCTACACCTTC. Protein product: CASSPNSGGVGGYTF. Using reference TRBV5-1 and TRBJ1-2 for the parts outside the CDR3, the full variable domain is KAGVTQTPRYLIKTRGQQVTLSCSPISGHRSVSWYQQTPGQGLQFLFEYFSETQRNKGNFPGRFSGRQFSNSRSEMNVSTLELGDSALYLCASSPNSGGVGGYTFGSGTRLTVV.

V and J are TRBV27 and TRBJ1-4; D unclear. This CDR3 contains 16 residues. CDR1 MNHEY and CDR2 SMNVEV come from the germline V gene (reference sequence). Trimming stripped 3 bases from V and 2 bases from J, with 13 bases between. The CDR3 DNA sequence: TGTGCCAGCAGTTTGGGGAGTTCCCCGACTAATGAAAAACTGTTTTTT. Protein product: CASSLGSSPTNEKLFF.

The chain carries TRBV10-3 and TRBJ2-7; 8 nucleotides align to TRBD2. The CDR3 length is 15 residues. With V trimmed by 0 bases and J by 3 bases, 4 bases remained unmatched. The germline CDR1 and CDR2 sequences are ENHRY and SYGVKD. The CDR3 nucleotides are TGTGCCATCAGTGAGTCGACTAGCGTGCGCTACGAGCAGTACTTC. Amino acid sequence: CAISESTSVRYEQYF.

V is TRBV19 and J is TRBJ1-1; a weak D match, TRBD1 (6 bases). V was pared by 4 bases and J by 4 bases, with 10 bases between. The CDR3 extends over 13 amino acids. The germline gives CDR1 LNHDA, CDR2 SQIVND (reference sequence). CDR3 region: CASSTGVGTEAFF. CDR3 bases: TGTGCCAGTAGTACAGGGGTAGGCACTGAAGCTTTCTTT.

V and J are TRBV30 and TRBJ1-1; D is ambiguous. V was trimmed by 4 bases and J by 0 bases, leaving 15 bases between them. Germline lookup yields CDR1 GTSNPN and CDR2 SVGIG (reference sequence). The CDR3 is 15 residues long. CDR3 sequence (DNA): TGTGCCTGGACCCCCACATCCAGGTTGAACACTGAAGCTTTCTTT. Translation gives CAWTPTSRLNTEAFF.

The chain uses TRBV2 and TRBJ2-7, with TRBD1 matching 10 bases. The CDR3 loop spans 15 amino acids. V lost 7 bases, J lost 5 bases, and 11 bases stayed unmatched. Per the germline V gene, CDR1 is SNHLY and CDR2 is FYNNEI. The CDR3 loop reads CASTTIGTGVDEQYF. The CDR3 nucleotides read TGTGCCAGCACTACGATTGGGACAGGGGTCGACGAGCAGTACTTC.

The chain has TRBV5-4 and TRBJ2-2; no firm D call. Per the germline V gene, CDR1 is SGHNT and CDR2 is YYREEE (reference sequence). V was shortened by 0 bases and J by 3 bases, with 6 bases between the two germline ends. The CDR3 length is 14 residues. DNA of the CDR3: TGTGCCAGCAGCTTGGAACTTTACACCGGGGAGCTGTTTTTT. This sequence encodes CASSLELYTGELFF.

This rearrangement joins TRBV7-2 to TRBJ1-1; 7 positions agree with TRBD1. V shed 6 bases and J 0 bases; nucleotides not matched to a gene: 7. This CDR3 is 15 amino acids long. In germline, CDR1 is SGHTA, CDR2 FQGNSA. CDR3 nucleotides: TGTGCCAGCAGTTGGGACAGCCGAATGAACACTGAAGCTTTCTTT. As protein: CASSWDSRMNTEAFF.

The chain has TRBV5-6 and TRBJ2-7; D is unclear. Between the trimmed V and J ends, which lost 3 bases and 5 bases, there was a span of 21 bases. The CDR3 runs to 16 residues. Looked up from germline, CDR1 is SGHDT and CDR2 is YYEEEE. The CDR3 loop reads CASSSMGASIFHEQYF. The CDR3, as DNA: TGTGCCAGCAGCTCCATGGGCGCTAGTATATTCCACGAGCAGTACTTC.

The chain employs TRBV11-2 and TRBJ2-1; the match to TRBD2 covers 7 bases. V was clipped by 4 bases and J by 4 bases; unmatched bases: 13. Germline CDR1 reads SGHAT; CDR2 reads FQNNGV. This CDR3 is 17 amino acids long. CDR3 sequence (DNA): TGTGCCAGCAGCTCTCTTGGAGCGGGACTCCGTTACAATGAGCAGTTCTTC. Translating it yields CASSSLGAGLRYNEQFF. Using reference TRBV11-2 and TRBJ2-1 for the parts outside the CDR3, the full variable domain is EAGVAQSPRYKIIEKRQSVAFWCNPISGHATLYWYQQILGQGPKLLIQFQNNGVVDDSQLPKDRFSAERLKGVDSTLKIQPAKLEDSAVYLCASSSLGAGLRYNEQFFGPGTRLTVL.